This T cell receptor beta chain was documented in a study of CD8 T cells in ankylosing spondylitis. Study findings and constraints: Made up of fewer than ten highly homologous variants, a TCR beta motif appeared characteristic of ankylosing spondylitis blood.

TCRdb fed the 5' RACE reads into MiXCR, producing one record per CDR3 protein. The table records 200,000 to 300,000 distinct CDR3 sequences, under 8.5% of them present only once. The length of the CDR3 is 14 residues. Germline V gene lookup returns CDR1 SQVTM and CDR2 ANQGSEA. Trimming took off 1 base at V and 1 base at J, with 9 bases between the two ends. This clonotype was seen many times. Its antigen is undetermined. The sequencing input was blood, either unsorted or a sorted T cell fraction (not recorded which). V is TRBV29-1 and J is TRBJ2-3; D is undetermined. The clonotype was recovered from a female donor with ankylosing spondylitis or in good health (not recorded which). The DNA of the CDR3 is TGCAGCGTTGAAGGATCGATGGGCACAGATACGCAGTATTTT. Translated, it gives CSVEGSMGTDTQYF.